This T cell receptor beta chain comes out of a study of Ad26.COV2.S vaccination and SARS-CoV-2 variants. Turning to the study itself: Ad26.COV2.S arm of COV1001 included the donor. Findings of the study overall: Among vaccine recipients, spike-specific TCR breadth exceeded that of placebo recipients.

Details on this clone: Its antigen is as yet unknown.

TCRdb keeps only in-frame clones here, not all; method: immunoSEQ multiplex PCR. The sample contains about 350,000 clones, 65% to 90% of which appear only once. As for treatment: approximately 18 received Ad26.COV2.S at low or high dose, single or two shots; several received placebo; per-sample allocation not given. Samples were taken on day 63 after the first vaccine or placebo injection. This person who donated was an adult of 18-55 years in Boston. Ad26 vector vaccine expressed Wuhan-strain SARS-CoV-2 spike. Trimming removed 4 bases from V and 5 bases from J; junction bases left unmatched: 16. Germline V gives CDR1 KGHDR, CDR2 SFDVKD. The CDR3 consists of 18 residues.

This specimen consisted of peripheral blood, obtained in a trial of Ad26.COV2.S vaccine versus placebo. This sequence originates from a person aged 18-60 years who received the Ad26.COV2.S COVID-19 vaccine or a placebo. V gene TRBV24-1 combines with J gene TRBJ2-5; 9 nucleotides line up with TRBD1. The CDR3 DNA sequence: TGTGCCACCAGTGACCGAGGGACAGGGAAGGAGTTAGCGGAGACCCAGTACTTC. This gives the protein CATSDRGTGKELAETQYF.